Shown below are 5 T cell receptor beta chains from a single sample sequenced in a study of CXCR3-negative and CXCR3-positive naive CD8 T cells. All TRB cDNA libraries came from 5' RACE performed with UMI labels. TCRdb re-called the 5' RACE reads, yielding one record per CDR3 amino acid sequence without DNA. Its clone listing holds over 35,000 distinct CDR3 sequences. Material for sequencing was memory CD8+ T cells from blood. These receptors came from a human donor in good health. Some clones in this sample may be carry-over from other donors' samples.

The chain is built from TRBV29-1 and TRBJ2-1. CDR1 and CDR2 from the germline V gene are SQVTM and ANQGSEA. CDR3 length: 16 residues. CDR3 loop: CSVEEAAVSTYNEQFF.

The chain carries TRBV20-1 and TRBJ1-1. The CDR3 sequence is 13 residues long. Germline CDR1 DFQATT, CDR2 SNEGSKA (reference sequence). This chain's CDR3 is CSVPYGENTEAFF.

The rearrangement links TRBV20-1 to TRBJ2-5. This CDR3 has 16 residues. Germline V gives CDR1 DFQATT, CDR2 SNEGSKA (reference sequence). CDR3 sequence: CSARDPLAGVQETQYF.

The genes are TRBV23-1 and TRBJ1-4; TCRdb returns TRBD1, unconfirmable since there is no DNA. Being an ORF, TRBV23-1 has a function that is uncertain. The CDR3 is made up of 15 amino acids. The CDR3 sequence: CASSPPGPRNEKLFF.

The V call is TRBV6-6, the J call TRBJ1-1. Germline V gene data show CDR1 as MNHNY and CDR2 as SVGAGI (reference sequence). The CDR3 has 17 amino acids. The CDR3 loop reads CASSPRVPALLNTEAFF.